This T cell receptor beta chain was obtained from a study of CD8 T cells in ankylosing spondylitis. A single record per CDR3 protein comes from TCRdb applying MiXCR to the 5' RACE reads. The sample shows approximately 110,000 distinct CDR3 sequences, 24% of them seen only once. This clonotype was recorded at least ten times. Its matching antigen is unknown. J was trimmed by 4 bases and V by 6 bases; bases with no gene match: 10. The CDR3 loop spans 15 amino acids. CDR1 and CDR2 (germline): SGHDT, YYEEEE. General study findings and limits: In ankylosing spondylitis patients, matched synovial fluid reportedly showed significant enrichment of disease-linked clones.

The chain couples TRBV5-6 to TRBJ1-1, with 9 positions matching TRBD1. This TCR derives from a male donor with ankylosing spondylitis. Source material: synovial fluid, either unsorted or a sorted T cell fraction (not recorded which). CDR3 DNA: TGTGCCAGCAATCCGGAGGGACAGGGAGGCACTGAAGCTTTCTTT. Its translation is CASNPEGQGGTEAFF. Filled out from reference TRBV5-6 and TRBJ1-1, the complete variable domain reads DAGVTQSPTHLIKTRGQQVTLRCSPKSGHDTVSWYQQALGQGPQFIFQYYEEEERQRGNFPDRFSGHQFPNYSSELNVNALLLGDSALYLCASNPEGQGGTEAFFGQGTRLTVV.